The 25 T cell receptor beta chains listed next were all sequenced from one sample in a study of Tregs in tolerant kidney transplant recipients. Assay used: immunoSEQ multiplex PCR; TCRdb lists only in-frame clones, some missing. The data contain roughly 66,000 clones, more than 90% of them singletons. The specimen comprised CD8+ T cells from blood, sampled before the transplant. These receptors were taken from a human donor who received a combined kidney and bone marrow transplant.

The chain recombines TRBV28 with TRBJ2-1; a weak D match, TRBD2 (7 bases). Per germline, CDR1 MDHEN and CDR2 SYDVKM. There are 16 residues in the CDR3. Trimming took off 5 bases at V and 8 bases at J, with 22 bases between the two ends. Here the CDR3 DNA reads TGTGCCAGCAGTCATGGGGGGCGGACTAGTTTCGATGAGCAGTTCTTC. Its translation is CASSHGGRTSFDEQFF. The complete variable domain, with remaining parts taken from reference TRBV28 and TRBJ2-1, reads DVKVTQSSRYLVKRTGEKVFLECVQDMDHENMFWYRQDPGLGLRLIYFSYDVKMKEKGDIPEGYSVSREKKERFSLILESASTNQTSMYLCASSHGGRTSFDEQFFGPGTRLTVL.

J is TRBJ1-1 and V is TRBV19; 9 bases map to TRBD1. Germline values: CDR1 LNHDA, CDR2 SQIVND (reference sequence). J gave up 2 bases and V 3 bases, and 4 bases lay outside the gene matches. The CDR3 extends over 15 amino acids. CDR3 amino acids: CASSIGTGTNTEAFF. CDR3 in DNA: TGTGCCAGTAGTATCGGGACAGGGACAAACACTGAAGCTTTCTTT.

The CDR3 DNA follows: TGTGCCAGCAGTTCATTTAGGGGGCATTGGTATGGCTACACCTTC. Translating it yields CASSSFRGHWYGYTF. The chain employs TRBV6-1 and TRBJ1-2; 7 bases are a match to TRBD1. Per germline, CDR1 MNHNS and CDR2 SASEGT. The CDR3 length is 15 residues. The trim removed 5 bases at V and 5 bases at J, leaving 11 bases unmatched.

In its sample, this clone was seen once. The chain recombines TRBV18 with TRBJ1-2, with 10 bases aligning to TRBD1. The CDR3 is 16 amino acids. Trimming cost V 5 bases and J 5 bases; bases outside gene matches: 11. Per the germline V gene, CDR1 is KGHSH and CDR2 is LQKENI. The CDR3 protein is CASSIGTGEFNYGYTF. The DNA for the CDR3 is TGTGCCAGCTCAATTGGGACAGGGGAATTTAATTATGGCTACACCTTC.

The genes are TRBV9 and TRBJ2-5, with D possibly being TRBD2 (6 bases). Per the germline V gene, CDR1 is SGDLS and CDR2 is YYNGEE. The CDR3 is made up of 14 amino acids. Trimming left V 0 bases short and J 5 bases short, with 11 bases between. CDR3 sequence (DNA): TGTGCCAGCAGCGTAGGGGACTGGAGGGAGACCCAGTACTTC. Translated, it gives CASSVGDWRETQYF.

This chain uses TRBV2 with TRBJ2-6; the D gene is possibly TRBD2 (6 bases). Germline V gene sequence: CDR1 SNHLY, CDR2 FYNNEI. This CDR3 region has 13 residues. V lost 9 bases and J lost 2, with 8 bases in between. The CDR3 sequence is CARGEAGANVLTF. CDR3 coding DNA: TGTGCCAGAGGGGAGGCTGGGGCCAACGTCCTGACTTTC.

V is TRBV30 and J is TRBJ2-7; D remains ambiguous. Germline CDR1 and CDR2: GTSNPN and SVGIG (reference sequence). Between the trimmed V and J ends, which lost 4 bases and 6 bases, there was a span of 16 bases. The CDR3 spans 13 residues. CDR3 sequence (DNA): TGTGCCTGGAATTTTGAAACGGTTACCGAGCAGTACTTC. Its protein product is CAWNFETVTEQYF.

CDR3 sequence: CASSLVTNSYEQYF. The CDR3 region has the DNA TGTGCCAGCAGCTTAGTGACAAACTCCTACGAGCAGTACTTC. The chain combines TRBV7-2 with TRBJ2-7; D is unresolved. CDR3 length: 14 residues. V was clipped by 1 base and J by 0 bases, with 7 bases between them. Germline V gene lookup returns CDR1 SGHTA and CDR2 FQGNSA.

V gene TRBV9 combines with J gene TRBJ2-2; 14 nucleotides match TRBD2. The V and J ends lost 3 bases and 5 bases, in that order; junction bases with no gene match: 3. CDR1 and CDR2 (germline): SGDLS, YYNGEE. The CDR3 sequence is 16 residues long. The CDR3 DNA reads as TGTGCCAGCAGCGATCGACTAGCGGGAGGGACCGGGGAGCTGTTTTTT. As protein: CASSDRLAGGTGELFF.

This clone was observed once. The CDR3 region is CSVEGRRGDSYEQYF. DNA for the CDR3: TGCAGCGTTGAAGGGCGCAGGGGGGACTCCTACGAGCAGTACTTC. The J gene is TRBJ2-7, the V gene TRBV29-1; D might be TRBD1 (7 bases). This CDR3 region has 15 residues. The germline gives CDR1 SQVTM, CDR2 ANQGSEA. Trimming removed 1 base at V and 0 bases at J, with 13 bases between.

This chain uses TRBV5-6 with TRBJ1-1; the D gene is possibly TRBD1 (5 bases). CDR3 length: 15 amino acids. V lost 2 bases and J 6 bases, leaving 17 bases between the germline ends. CDR1 SGHDT and CDR2 YYEEEE come from the germline V gene. CDR3 sequence reads: CASSLPRHPGAEAFF. The CDR3 DNA follows: TGTGCCAGCAGCTTACCGCGACACCCGGGGGCTGAAGCTTTCTTT. The full variable domain, with the rest looked up from reference TRBV5-6 and TRBJ1-1, is DAGVTQSPTHLIKTRGQQVTLRCSPKSGHDTVSWYQQALGQGPQFIFQYYEEEERQRGNFPDRFSGHQFPNYSSELNVNALLLGDSALYLCASSLPRHPGAEAFFGQGTRLTVV.

The chain recombines TRBV27 with TRBJ2-1; tentative D call: TRBD1 (6 bases). Per the germline V gene, CDR1 is MNHEY and CDR2 is SMNVEV (reference sequence). V lost 6 bases, J lost 5 bases, and 14 bases lay in between. The CDR3 runs 14 residues. The CDR3 spells CASRPQGKHNEQFF. DNA for the CDR3: TGTGCCAGCAGGCCACAGGGTAAACACAATGAGCAGTTCTTC.

V and J are TRBV13 and TRBJ2-7; no reliable D call. CDR1 is PRHDT, CDR2 FYEKMQ, per germline (reference sequence). V gave up 3 bases and J gave up 0 bases, with 3 bases separating them. This CDR3 is built from 12 residues. The CDR3 nucleotides are TGTGCCAGCAGCTTGAGCTCCTACGAGCAGTACTTC. The encoded protein is CASSLSSYEQYF.

The genes are TRBV11-2 and TRBJ2-5; D perhaps matches TRBD2 (5 bases). Germline values: CDR1 SGHAT, CDR2 FQNNGV. The CDR3 loop spans 17 amino acids. Trimming left V 5 bases short and J 4 bases short, with 23 bases between. The CDR3 DNA follows: TGTGCCAGCAGCCCCTTTCCCGGGGTAAACGAGGGAGAGACCCAGTACTTC. Amino acids: CASSPFPGVNEGETQYF.

CDR3 loop: CASSVGDSGAPEQFF. DNA for the CDR3: TGTGCCAGCAGCGTAGGGGATAGCGGTGCGCCTGAGCAGTTCTTC. The chain uses TRBV9 and TRBJ2-1, with D perhaps TRBD2 (6 bases). The V end lost 0 bases, the J end lost 9 bases, and 16 bases lay between the germline ends. This CDR3 is 15 amino acids long. CDR1 is SGDLS and CDR2 is YYNGEE in the germline V gene.

The chain couples TRBV15 to TRBJ1-5; 7 bases match TRBD1. CDR3 length equals 15 residues. Germline lookup yields CDR1 LNHNV and CDR2 YYDKDF (reference sequence). The V and J ends lost 1 base and 2 bases, in that order; junction bases with no gene match: 2. The CDR3 is CATSRADRGNQPQHF. The DNA for the CDR3 is TGTGCCACCAGCAGAGCAGACAGGGGCAATCAGCCCCAGCATTTT.

J is TRBJ1-2 and V is TRBV27; 7 positions match TRBD1. The junction had 7 bases not matched to a gene; V was cut back by 5 bases and J by 4 bases. Germline V gives CDR1 MNHEY, CDR2 SMNVEV (reference sequence). The CDR3 extends over 14 amino acids. In DNA, the CDR3 is TGTGCCAGCAGTATGACAGGGATCGGCTATGGCTACACCTTC. It codes for CASSMTGIGYGYTF.

V and J are TRBV5-4 and TRBJ1-2; D unclear. The CDR3 is made up of 12 amino acids. Germline V gene sequence: CDR1 SGHNT, CDR2 YYREEE (reference sequence). V gave up 3 bases and J gave up 8 bases, with 11 bases separating them. CDR3 loop: CASSSKGGGYTF. The CDR3 DNA is TGTGCCAGCAGCTCTAAAGGCGGGGGCTACACCTTC.

J is TRBJ2-1 and V is TRBV30; the D is unclear. CDR3 size: 11 residues. Per germline, CDR1 GTSNPN and CDR2 SVGIG (reference sequence). V lost 1 base to trimming and J lost 10 bases, with 8 bases between them. CDR3 in amino acids: CAWSGTLEQFF. The DNA for the CDR3 is TGTGCCTGGAGTGGAACTCTGGAGCAGTTCTTC.

The CDR3 bases are TGTGCCAGCAGCAAGACAGGAGACTCCTATGGCTACACCTTC. Translation gives CASSKTGDSYGYTF. The chain joins TRBV21-1 to TRBJ1-2; the DNA was not used to check the table's D call, TRBD1. TRBV21-1 is shown as a pseudogene. This CDR3 has 14 residues.

The chain combines TRBV27 with TRBJ2-7; 9 bases are a match to TRBD1. Germline assignment: CDR1 MNHEY and CDR2 SMNVEV (reference sequence). This CDR3 contains 14 residues. J lost 5 bases, V lost 2 bases, and 4 bases had no gene match. CDR3 nucleotide sequence: TGTGCCAGCAGTTTAAGGGACAGGGAGGACGAGCAGTACTTC. Translated, it gives CASSLRDREDEQYF.

The chain carries TRBV5-4 and TRBJ2-5; D gene uncertain. The CDR3 has 14 amino acids. Trimming left V 0 bases short and J 3 bases short, with 9 bases between. CDR1 SGHNT and CDR2 YYREEE come from the germline V gene (reference sequence). The CDR3, as DNA: TGTGCCAGCAGCTTGGCGCTAGGAAAAGAGACCCAGTACTTC. This codes for CASSLALGKETQYF.

This chain links TRBV27 with TRBJ2-7, with 10 bases aligning to TRBD1. J lost 6 bases, V lost 2 bases, and 4 bases had no gene match. Looked up from germline, CDR1 is MNHEY and CDR2 is SMNVEV (reference sequence). This CDR3 contains 14 residues. CDR3 DNA sequence: TGTGCCAGCAGTTTAGTAGGGACAGGGGTCGAGCAGTACTTC. Its translation is CASSLVGTGVEQYF.

The chain combines TRBV10-1 with TRBJ2-7, with no clear D. The CDR3 has 15 amino acids. CDR1 is WNHNN, CDR2 SYGVQD, per germline (reference sequence). Trimming shortened V by 4 bases and J by 7 bases, and 20 bases separated the two germline ends. Written as DNA, the CDR3 is TGCGCCAGCAGTGGTCCCAGAACACTATCCTGGGAGCAGTACTTC. Translation: CASSGPRTLSWEQYF.

This clone rates as medium-sized. For the CDR3, the DNA is TGTGCCAGCAGTCAGGGACTAGCGGGGCTTGAAGAGACCCAGTACTTC. It yields the protein CASSQGLAGLEETQYF. This sequence joins TRBV27 and TRBJ2-5; 13 nucleotides align to TRBD2. V shed 5 bases and J 3 bases; nucleotides not matched to a gene: 6. CDR1 and CDR2 from the germline V gene are MNHEY and SMNVEV (reference sequence). There are 16 residues in the CDR3.